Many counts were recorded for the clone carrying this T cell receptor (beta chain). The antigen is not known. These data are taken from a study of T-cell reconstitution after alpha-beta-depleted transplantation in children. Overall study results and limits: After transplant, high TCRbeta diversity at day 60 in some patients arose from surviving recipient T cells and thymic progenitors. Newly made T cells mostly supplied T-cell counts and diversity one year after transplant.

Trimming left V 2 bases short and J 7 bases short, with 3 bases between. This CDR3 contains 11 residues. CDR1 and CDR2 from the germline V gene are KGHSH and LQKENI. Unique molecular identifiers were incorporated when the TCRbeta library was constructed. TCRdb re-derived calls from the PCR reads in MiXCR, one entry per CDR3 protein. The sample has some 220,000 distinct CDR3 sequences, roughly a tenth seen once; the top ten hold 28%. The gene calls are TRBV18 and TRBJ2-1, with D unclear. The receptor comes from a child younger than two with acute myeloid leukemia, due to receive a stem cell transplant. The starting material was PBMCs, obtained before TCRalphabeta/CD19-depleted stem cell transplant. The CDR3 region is CASSPENEQFF. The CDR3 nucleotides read TGTGCCAGCTCACCAGAGAATGAGCAGTTCTTC.